A single sample gave rise to the 20 T cell receptor beta chains below, sequenced in a study of blood T cell repertoires in COVID-19. Assay used: immunoSEQ multiplex PCR; TCRdb lists only in-frame clones, some missing. The sample lists 390,000 or so clones, around 89% occurring once. Sequences were obtained from peripheral blood. The receptors here all came from a man between 18 and 29 years old with active or convalescent COVID-19.

In DNA, the CDR3 is TGTGCCAGCAGCCCAACACTAGCGGACCCGCAGTATTTT. Translation: CASSPTLADPQYF. This chain uses TRBV7-3 with TRBJ2-3, with 8 bases that match TRBD2. Losses at the gene ends were 5 bases for V and 10 bases for J; bases not matched to a gene: 8. The germline V gene encodes CDR1 SGHTA and CDR2 FQGTGA. The CDR3 covers 13 residues.

The V call is TRBV5-1, the J call TRBJ1-4, with TRBD1 matching over 7 bases. There are 14 residues in the CDR3. Trimming took 0 bases from V and 8 from J; bases not matched to a gene: 4. CDR1 SGHRS and CDR2 YFSETQ come from the germline V gene. CDR3 sequence: CASSLEGGGEKLFF. The CDR3 DNA reads as TGCGCCAGCAGCTTGGAAGGGGGCGGGGAAAAACTGTTTTTT.

The rearrangement joins TRBV27 to TRBJ2-5; TRBD2 is a possible D gene (5 bases). With 5 bases removed from V and 4 bases from J, the gap between germline ends came to 14 bases. Germline CDR1 is MNHEY and CDR2 is SMNVEV (reference sequence). The CDR3 runs 14 residues. Here the CDR3 reads CASSPARRTETQYF. DNA of the CDR3: TGTGCCAGCAGTCCTGCTCGGAGGACAGAGACCCAGTACTTC.

The chain is built from TRBV18 and TRBJ1-5, with a possible D match to TRBD1 (5 bases). Looked up from germline, CDR1 is KGHSH and CDR2 is LQKENI. V was pared by 0 bases and J by 6 bases, with 12 bases between. The CDR3 has 15 residues. The CDR3 sequence: CASSPPGQGSQPQHF. As DNA, the CDR3 is TGTGCCAGCTCACCACCAGGGCAGGGCTCTCAGCCCCAGCATTTT.

Only a few counts were recorded for this clone. The chain carries TRBV19 and TRBJ2-3, with D maybe TRBD1 (6 bases). The CDR3 sequence is 14 residues long. V lost 6 bases to trimming and J lost 2 bases, with 12 bases between them. The germline V gene has CDR1 LNHDA and CDR2 SQIVND (reference sequence). The CDR3 sequence: CASSRQEDTDTQYF. In nucleotides, the CDR3 is TGTGCCAGTAGCCGACAGGAGGACACAGATACGCAGTATTTT.

V and J are TRBV6-5 and TRBJ1-6, with D possibly TRBD1 on 6 matching bases. The CDR3 is 13 amino acids. Per germline, CDR1 MNHEY and CDR2 SVGAGI. Trimming left V 8 bases short and J 8 bases short, with 13 bases between. The CDR3 spells CASGTGRDSPLHF. For the CDR3, the DNA is TGTGCCAGCGGAACAGGGAGGGATTCACCCCTCCACTTT.

This clone was counted only a few times. This rearrangement joins TRBV11-2 to TRBJ2-7; 7 bases match TRBD1. CDR1 and CDR2 (germline): SGHAT, FQNNGV. This CDR3 has 15 amino acids. Losses at the gene ends were 5 bases for V and 0 bases for J; bases not matched to a gene: 7. CDR3 residues: CASSIGTASSYEQYF. As DNA, the CDR3 is TGTGCCAGCAGCATCGGGACAGCAAGCTCCTACGAGCAGTACTTC.

This chain connects TRBV27 to TRBJ2-2, with TRBD2 matching 8 bases. The germline CDR1 and CDR2 sequences are MNHEY and SMNVEV (reference sequence). The CDR3 covers 16 residues. With 5 bases clipped from V and 5 bases from J, the junction kept 10 bases outside the gene matches. The CDR3 DNA is TGTGCCAGCAGTAACCTTCGTCTAGCGGGTACCGGGGAGCTGTTTTTT. The encoded protein is CASSNLRLAGTGELFF.

This clone appeared once. The rearrangement joins TRBV7-3 to TRBJ2-1; TRBD2 aligns across 7 bases. The V gene's germline CDR1 is SGHTA and CDR2 FQGTGA. The CDR3 totals 16 residues. V lost 5 bases and J lost 4; bases outside the gene matches: 11. CDR3 amino acids: CASSPFVSSGYNEQFF. The DNA of the CDR3 is TGTGCCAGCAGCCCCTTTGTTAGTAGCGGGTACAATGAGCAGTTCTTC.

In DNA, the CDR3 is TGTGCCAGCAGTGAAGGGACAGGATGGACTGAAGCTTTCTTT. Translation: CASSEGTGWTEAFF. The chain couples TRBV6-1 to TRBJ1-1; 7 bases fit TRBD1. The CDR3 consists of 14 residues. In germline, CDR1 is MNHNS, CDR2 SASEGT. With 1 base clipped from V and 5 bases from J, the junction kept 4 bases outside the gene matches.

The V gene is TRBV28, the J gene TRBJ1-1, with no clear D. Germline CDR1 and CDR2: MDHEN and SYDVKM. The CDR3 consists of 15 residues. V lost 7 bases to trimming and J lost 4 bases, with 19 bases between them. The DNA for the CDR3 is TGTGCCAGCAAGAGGGCAGGTCATATTAGCACTGAAGCTTTCTTT. As protein: CASKRAGHISTEAFF.

The chain links TRBV28 to TRBJ1-2; TRBD1 might be the D (5 bases). Germline values: CDR1 MDHEN, CDR2 SYDVKM. Trimming took off 6 bases at V and 4 bases at J, with 12 bases between the two ends. The length of the CDR3 is 13 residues. The CDR3 sequence is CASSPRESYGYTF. CDR3 nucleotide sequence: TGTGCCAGCAGCCCCAGGGAATCCTATGGCTACACCTTC.

The chain uses TRBV10-3 and TRBJ1-4, with TRBD1 identical over 7 bases. The CDR3 contains 15 residues. Germline V gene lookup returns CDR1 ENHRY and CDR2 SYGVKD. Trimming took 2 bases from V and 5 from J; bases not matched to a gene: 5. The CDR3 DNA sequence: TGTGCCATCAGTGAGCCCGGGACAGCGAATGAAAAACTGTTTTTT. This codes for CAISEPGTANEKLFF.

This chain joins TRBV27 and TRBJ2-2; TRBD2 aligns across 10 bases. V was clipped by 6 bases and J by 6 bases; unmatched bases: 13. The CDR3 has 17 amino acids. CDR1 is MNHEY, CDR2 SMNVEV, per germline (reference sequence). In DNA form, the CDR3 reads TGTGCCAGCAGACCCTATCTAGCGGGGGAGGCCCCCGGGGAGCTGTTTTTT. Residues: CASRPYLAGEAPGELFF.

In its sample, this clone was seen once. The gene calls are TRBV11-2 and TRBJ1-2, with 7 nucleotides matching TRBD1. The germline CDR1 and CDR2 sequences are SGHAT and FQNNGV. The CDR3 sequence is 14 residues long. The J segment lost 7 bases and the V segment lost 5 bases, leaving 10 bases of the junction unmatched. The CDR3 spells CASSPGGILGGYTF. CDR3 in DNA: TGTGCCAGCAGCCCAGGGGGGATCTTGGGTGGCTACACCTTC.

The V gene is TRBV6-5, the J gene TRBJ2-5; 11 nucleotides align to TRBD2. The length of the CDR3 is 13 residues. The germline gives CDR1 MNHEY, CDR2 SVGAGI. The V and J ends lost 5 bases and 4 bases, in that order; junction bases with no gene match: 0. The CDR3 reads CASSLAGGETQYF. The CDR3 nucleotides read TGTGCCAGCAGTCTAGCGGGAGGAGAGACCCAGTACTTC.

The V and J genes are TRBV5-4 and TRBJ2-1, with a weak D call TRBD2 (6 bases). CDR3 length: 17 residues. V was pared by 1 base and J by 6 bases, with 20 bases between. The germline V gene has CDR1 SGHNT and CDR2 YYREEE (reference sequence). CDR3 DNA: TGTGCCAGCAGCTTGAGCCCGGGACTCCGTCAGGGCAATGAGCAGTTCTTC. Amino acids: CASSLSPGLRQGNEQFF.

This clone has more than one count but fewer than ten. V is TRBV3-1 (or the pseudogene TRBV3-2) and J is TRBJ1-5; 8 nucleotides agree with TRBD1. CDR1 is LGHDT and CDR2 is YNNKEL in the germline V gene (reference sequence). This CDR3 is 15 amino acids long. The trim removed 1 base at V and 4 bases at J, leaving 3 bases unmatched. The CDR3 nucleotides read TGTGCCAGCAGCCAAGCGGACAGGGATAATCAGCCCCAGCATTTT. Protein: CASSQADRDNQPQHF.

The V gene is TRBV7-8, the J gene TRBJ1-1, with TRBD1 matching 8 bases. The V segment lost 4 bases and the J segment 4 bases; nucleotides outside the gene matches: 17. This CDR3 is built from 18 residues. Germline CDR1 reads SGHVS; CDR2 reads FQNEAQ. CDR3 coding DNA: TGTGCCAGCAGCTCCCAACTACCGACAGGGGCACGGGGCACTGAAGCTTTCTTT. It translates to CASSSQLPTGARGTEAFF.

The table lists this clone with a count of one. The gene calls are TRBV11-2 and TRBJ2-2, with TRBD2 as a possible D gene (5 bases). Germline V CDR1 and CDR2: SGHAT, FQNNGV. The CDR3 covers 16 residues. V lost 2 bases and J 2 bases, leaving 12 bases between the germline ends. CDR3 in amino acids: CASSLTGSPNTGELFF. DNA for the CDR3: TGTGCCAGCAGCTTAACGGGAAGCCCTAACACCGGGGAGCTGTTTTTT.